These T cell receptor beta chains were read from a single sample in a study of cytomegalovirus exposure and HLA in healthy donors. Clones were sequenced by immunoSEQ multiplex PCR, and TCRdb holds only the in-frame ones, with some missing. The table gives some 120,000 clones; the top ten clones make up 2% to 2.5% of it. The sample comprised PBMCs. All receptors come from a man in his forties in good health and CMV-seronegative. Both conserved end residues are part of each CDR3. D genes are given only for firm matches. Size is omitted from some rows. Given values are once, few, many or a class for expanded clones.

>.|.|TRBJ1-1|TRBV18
TGTGCCAGCTCAGTTTACAGGGAAGACACTGAAGCTTTCTTT
CASSVYREDTEAFF
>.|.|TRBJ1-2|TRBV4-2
TGTGCCAGCAGCCAAGTCATAGGCAGGGATGGCTACACCTTC
CASSQVIGRDGYTF
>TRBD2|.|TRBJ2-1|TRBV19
TGTGCCACCTCTCGCGGGGGGTCCTACAATGAGCAGTTCTTC
CATSRGGSYNEQFF
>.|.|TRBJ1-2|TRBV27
TGTGCCAGCAGTTCGGGTGTGGGCTATGGCTACACCTTC
CASSSGVGYGYTF
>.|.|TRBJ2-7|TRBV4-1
TGCGCCAGCAGCCTCGCCTCGGGACAAAACTACGAGCAGTACTTC
CASSLASGQNYEQYF
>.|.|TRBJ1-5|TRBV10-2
TGCGCCAGCAGTGAGTCCAGGCCCCACAATCAGCCCCAGCATTTT
CASSESRPHNQPQHF
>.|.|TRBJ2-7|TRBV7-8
TGTGCCAGCAGCTTAACTAGCTCAAAGTACGAGCAGTACTTC
CASSLTSSKYEQYF
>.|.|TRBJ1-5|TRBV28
TGTGCCAGCAGTTCACGGCGAGGGCTTCGCAATCAGCCCCAGCATTTT
CASSSRRGLRNQPQHF
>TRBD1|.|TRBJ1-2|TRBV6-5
TGTGCCAGCAGCCCCGGACAGGGGCCCAACTATGGCTACACCTTC
CASSPGQGPNYGYTF
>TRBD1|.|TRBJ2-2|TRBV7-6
TGTGCCAGCAGCTGGGAACAGGGGGCGGGCGCGAACACCGGGGAGCTGTTTTTT
CASSWEQGAGANTGELFF
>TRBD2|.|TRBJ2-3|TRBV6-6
TGTGCCGGTGGCGGGAGAGGTTTGGATACGCAGTATTTT
CAGGGRGLDTQYF
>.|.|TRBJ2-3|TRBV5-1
TGCGCCAGCAGTTACGGGGGAAAAAGCACAGATACGCAGTATTTT
CASSYGGKSTDTQYF
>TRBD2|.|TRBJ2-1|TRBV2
TGTGCCAGCAGTGTGTTCGCGGGAGGATCCTACAATGAGCAGTTCTTC
CASSVFAGGSYNEQFF
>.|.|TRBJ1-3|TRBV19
TGTGCCAGTAGTCCTGACTCCTCTGGAAACACCATATATTTT
CASSPDSSGNTIYF
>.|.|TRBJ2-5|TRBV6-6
TGTGCCAGCAGCCGCTGGGCCCAAGAGACCCAGTACTTC
CASSRWAQETQYF
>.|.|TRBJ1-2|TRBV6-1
TGTGCCAGCAGTGAAACGGGGAATGGCTACACCTTC
CASSETGNGYTF
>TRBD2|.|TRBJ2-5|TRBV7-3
TGTGCCAGCAGCTGGGGACTAGCTGAGACCCAGTACTTC
CASSWGLAETQYF
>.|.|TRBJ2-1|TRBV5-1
TGCGCCAGCAACGAAGGCGCGGGACCCTACAATGAGCAGTTCTTC
CASNEGAGPYNEQFF
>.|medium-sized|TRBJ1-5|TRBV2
TGTGCCAGCACGGCAGGGGCGAGGCAGCCCCAGCATTTT
CASTAGARQPQHF
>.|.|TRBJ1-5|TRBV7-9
TGTGCCAGCAGCTTACTAGGAGGGCATCAGCCCCAGCATTTT
CASSLLGGHQPQHF
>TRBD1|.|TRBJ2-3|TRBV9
TGTGCCAGCAGCCCCGGGACAGTCAGCACAGATACGCAGTATTTT
CASSPGTVSTDTQYF
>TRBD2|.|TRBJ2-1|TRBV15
TGTGCCACCAGCAGAGGGGCGGGAGGGCAAAATGAGCAGTTCTTC
CATSRGAGGQNEQFF
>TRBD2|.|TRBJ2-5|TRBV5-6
TGTGCCAGCAGCCCGGGACTAGCGGGAGCGGGGTCAGAGACCCAGTACTTC
CASSPGLAGAGSETQYF
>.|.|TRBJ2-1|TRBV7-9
TGTGCCAGCAGCTTAGTTGCGTTGGTAGCGGACCAGCAGTTCTTC
CASSLVALVADQQFF
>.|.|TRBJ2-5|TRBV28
TGTGCCAGCAGTTCCCCGGGTCCGAGGGAGACCCAGTACTTC
CASSSPGPRETQYF
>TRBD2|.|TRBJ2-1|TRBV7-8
TGTGCCAGCAGCTCCCCAGACGGGACTAGCGGGAGCAAGCAGCAGTTCTTC
CASSSPDGTSGSKQQFF
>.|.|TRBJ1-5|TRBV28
TGTGCCAGCAGTCCCCCCGGGGGAGGGTATAATCAGCCCCAGCATTTT
CASSPPGGGYNQPQHF
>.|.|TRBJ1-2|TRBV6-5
TGTGCCAGCATCGCAGGGGACTATGGCTACACCTTC
CASIAGDYGYTF
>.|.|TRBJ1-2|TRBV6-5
TGTGCCAGCCGGGCGGGAGGGGATAACTATGGCTACACCTTC
CASRAGGDNYGYTF
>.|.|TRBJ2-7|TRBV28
TGTGCCAGCAATGCGCGTTCCTACGAGCAGTACTTC
CASNARSYEQYF
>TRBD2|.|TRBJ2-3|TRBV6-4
TGTGCCAGCGTTGTAATCCCTAGCGGGAGGGTCCCAGATACGCAGTATTTT
CASVVIPSGRVPDTQYF
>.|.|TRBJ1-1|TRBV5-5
TGTGCCAGCAGCCGCGGACAGCCCAACACTGAAGCTTTCTTT
CASSRGQPNTEAFF
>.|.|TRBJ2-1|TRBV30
TGTGCCTGGAGCCGACTGGTCTCCTACAATGAGCAGTTCTTC
CAWSRLVSYNEQFF
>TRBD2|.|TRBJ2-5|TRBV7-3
TGTGCCAGCAGCTTAAGCGGGAGTGCGGAGACCCAGTACTTC
CASSLSGSAETQYF
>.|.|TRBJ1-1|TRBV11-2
TGTGCCAGCAGCTCATCAGGTAACACTGAAGCTTTCTTT
CASSSSGNTEAFF
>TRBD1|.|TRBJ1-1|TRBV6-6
TGTGCCAGCAGTTACCCAGGGGGGAACACTGAAGCTTTCTTT
CASSYPGGNTEAFF
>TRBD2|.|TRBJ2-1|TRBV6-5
TGTGCCAGCAGTTACAGAGGGAGGGACGTCGATGAGCAGTTCTTC
CASSYRGRDVDEQFF
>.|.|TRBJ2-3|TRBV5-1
TGCGCCAGCAGCTTGGAAGGGGTTAGCACAGATACGCAGTATTTT
CASSLEGVSTDTQYF
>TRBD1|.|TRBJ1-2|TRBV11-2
TGTGCCATTCAGGGGGCTCGGGGCTACACCTTC
CAIQGARGYTF
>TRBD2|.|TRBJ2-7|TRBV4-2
TGTGCCAGCAGCCATCTCGAACCGGGACTAGCCCCCTGGGAGCAGTACTTC
CASSHLEPGLAPWEQYF
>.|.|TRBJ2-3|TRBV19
TGTGCCAGTCGGGGGTGGGGGGACACAGATACGCAGTATTTT
CASRGWGDTDTQYF
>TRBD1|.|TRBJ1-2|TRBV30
TGTGCCTGGGCAGCCGGGACAGGCTATGGCTACACCTTC
CAWAAGTGYGYTF
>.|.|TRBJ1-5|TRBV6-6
TGTGCCAGCAGTTCGGGGGGTTCTCGGCCCCAGCATTTT
CASSSGGSRPQHF
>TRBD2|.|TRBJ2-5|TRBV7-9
TGTGCCAGCAGCTTTTTTACTAGCGGGAGGGCCAGGGAGACCCAGTACTTC
CASSFFTSGRARETQYF
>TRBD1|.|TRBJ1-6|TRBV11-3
TGTGCCAGCAGCCAGACAGGGTGGAATTCACCCCTCCACTTT
CASSQTGWNSPLHF
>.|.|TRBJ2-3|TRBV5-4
TGTGCCAGCAGCTTGGGGCTAGCGCAAGGCACAGATACGCAGTATTTT
CASSLGLAQGTDTQYF
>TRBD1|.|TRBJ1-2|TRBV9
TGTGCCAGCAGCATCTCGGACAGGGGAGGGGGCTACACCTTC
CASSISDRGGGYTF
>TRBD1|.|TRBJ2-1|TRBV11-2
TGTGCCAGCAGCGGGACAGGGCAATGGGATGAGCAGTTCTTC
CASSGTGQWDEQFF
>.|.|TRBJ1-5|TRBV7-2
TGTGCCAGCAGCCCCCGAGCACGATCTTCTTGGGGGGCCCAGCATTTT
CASSPRARSSWGAQHF
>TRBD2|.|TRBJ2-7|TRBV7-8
TGTGCCAGCAGCTCGATAGCGGGAGGGGTCGAGCAGTACTTC
CASSSIAGGVEQYF
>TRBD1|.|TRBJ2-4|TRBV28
TGTGCCAGCAGTCCGGGACAGTTAGCCAAAAACATTCAGTACTTC
CASSPGQLAKNIQYF
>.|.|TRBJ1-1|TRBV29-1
TGCAGCGTTAGTGAGGCACGTACGAACACTGAAGCTTTCTTT
CSVSEARTNTEAFF
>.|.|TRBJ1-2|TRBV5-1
TGCGCCAGCAGCTTGGGACCGGGAAACTATGGCTACACCTTC
CASSLGPGNYGYTF
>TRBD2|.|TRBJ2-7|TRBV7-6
TGTGCCAGCAGCTTAGAAGCTAGCGGGAGACCCGAGCAGTACTTC
CASSLEASGRPEQYF
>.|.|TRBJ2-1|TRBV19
TGTGCCAGTAGTTCACCGGGAAACTCCTACAATGAGCAGTTCTTC
CASSSPGNSYNEQFF